This T cell receptor beta chain was sequenced during a study of technical replicates of blood from several donors. The method was immunoSEQ multiplex PCR; TCRdb's version includes in-frame clones alone and lacks a portion of them. The table records about 16,000 clones, around nine tenths of them present only once. This CDR3 contains 15 residues. Looked up from germline, CDR1 is WNHNN and CDR2 is SYGVQD (reference sequence). V lost 4 bases, J lost 0 bases, and 2 bases stayed unmatched. This rearrangement joins TRBV10-1 to TRBJ1-4; the match to TRBD1 covers 7 bases. The source is a human donor in good health. Sequencing was done on a sample of PBMCs. CDR3: CASSAGQATNEKLFF. The DNA for the CDR3 is TGCGCCAGCAGTGCAGGACAGGCAACTAATGAAAAACTGTTTTTT.